The entry below gives a single T cell receptor (beta chain) sequence along with its context. Source study methods: Researchers report that nucleated cell counts were estimated from reference gene primer amplification. Sequencing used immunoSEQ multiplex PCR; TCRdb keeps in-frame clones, though not all of them. The V and J calls and the clone size are those of that table, but D and trimming were determined from the DNA. The table lists 55,000 to 70,000 clones, around 90% of them singletons. The data were obtained in a study of blood T cell repertoires in COVID-19. On the study more broadly: Samples taken during acute and convalescent COVID-19 were collected in the United States, Italy and Spain.

Germline CDR1 GTSNPN, CDR2 SVGIG (reference sequence). Trimming removed 2 bases at V and 4 bases at J, with 14 bases between. There are 14 residues in the CDR3. Seattle patient enrollment occurred during active infection, with longitudinal follow-up thereafter. Source material: peripheral blood. This chain links TRBV30 with TRBJ1-2; perhaps TRBD1 as D (5 bases). The receptor comes from an elderly woman with COVID-19, enrolled during active disease. The CDR3 spells CAWSLGGEVYGYTF. CDR3 nucleotide sequence: TGTGCCTGGAGTTTGGGAGGGGAGGTCTATGGCTACACCTTC.